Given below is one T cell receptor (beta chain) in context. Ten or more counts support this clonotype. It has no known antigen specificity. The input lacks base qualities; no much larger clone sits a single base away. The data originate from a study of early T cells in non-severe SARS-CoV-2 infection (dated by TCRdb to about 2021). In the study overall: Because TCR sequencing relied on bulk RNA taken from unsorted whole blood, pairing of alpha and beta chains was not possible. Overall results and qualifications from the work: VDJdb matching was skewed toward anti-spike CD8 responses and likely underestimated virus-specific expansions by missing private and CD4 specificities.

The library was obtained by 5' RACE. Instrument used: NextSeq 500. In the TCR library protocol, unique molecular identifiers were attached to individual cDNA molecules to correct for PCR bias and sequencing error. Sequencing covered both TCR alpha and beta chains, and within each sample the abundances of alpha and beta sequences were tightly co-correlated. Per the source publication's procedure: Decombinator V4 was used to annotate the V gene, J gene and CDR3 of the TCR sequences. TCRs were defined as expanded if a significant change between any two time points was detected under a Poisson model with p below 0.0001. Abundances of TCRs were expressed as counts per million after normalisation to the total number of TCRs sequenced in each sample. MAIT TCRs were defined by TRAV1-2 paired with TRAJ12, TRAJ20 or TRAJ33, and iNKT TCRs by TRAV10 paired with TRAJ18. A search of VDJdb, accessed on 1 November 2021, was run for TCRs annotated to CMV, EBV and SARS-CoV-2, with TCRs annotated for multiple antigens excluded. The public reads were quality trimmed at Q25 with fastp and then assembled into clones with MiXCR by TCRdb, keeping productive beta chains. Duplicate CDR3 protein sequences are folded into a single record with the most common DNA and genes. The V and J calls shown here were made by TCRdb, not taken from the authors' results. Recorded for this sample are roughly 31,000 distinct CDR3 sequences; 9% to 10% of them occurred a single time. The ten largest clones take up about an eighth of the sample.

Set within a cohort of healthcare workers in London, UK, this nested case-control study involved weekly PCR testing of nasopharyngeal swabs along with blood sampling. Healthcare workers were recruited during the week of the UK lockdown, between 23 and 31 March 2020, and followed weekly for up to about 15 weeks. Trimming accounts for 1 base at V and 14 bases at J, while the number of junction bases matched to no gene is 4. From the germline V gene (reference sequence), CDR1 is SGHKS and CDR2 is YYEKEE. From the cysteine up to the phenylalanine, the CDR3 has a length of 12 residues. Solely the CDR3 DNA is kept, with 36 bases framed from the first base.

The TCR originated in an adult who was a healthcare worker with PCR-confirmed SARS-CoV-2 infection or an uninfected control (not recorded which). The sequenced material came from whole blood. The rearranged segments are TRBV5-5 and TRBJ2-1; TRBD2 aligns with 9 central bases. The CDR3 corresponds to CASSLQAGGKFF. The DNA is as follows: TGTGCCAGCAGCTTGCAGGCGGGGGGGAAGTTCTTC.